Sequencing of this TCR beta chain was carried out in a study of T-cell memory formation after mild COVID-19. V was clipped by 3 bases and J by 3 bases, with 0 bases between them. Per the germline V gene, CDR1 is SEHNR and CDR2 is FQNEAQ (reference sequence). The CDR3 totals 11 residues. 5'RACE with constant-segment primers built TCRalpha and TCRbeta cDNA libraries with UMIs. MiXCR, run by TCRdb on the 5' RACE reads, gives a single entry per CDR3 protein. Of a few hundred thousand distinct CDR3 sequences detected, roughly a fifth appear once; the ten largest clones hold roughly 21%. Sequencing input: PBMCs or a T cell subset sorted from them (not recorded which). The rearrangement uses TRBV7-9 and TRBJ1-3; the D is unclear. This TCR was recovered from a man aged 18 to 29 who had mild COVID-19 (a few samples of this study predate the infection). Cell type and time point are not known. DNA for the CDR3: TGTGCCAGCAGCTTTGGAAACACCATATATTTT. Amino acid sequence: CASSFGNTIYF.